The T cell receptor beta chain under discussion was sequenced for a study of T cells expressing NK-cell markers. Background on the study: Each TCR beta repertoire originated in sorted T cells that were CD3+CD56+NKG2C+, CD3+CD56+NKG2C- or CD3+CD56-NKG2C+.

Germline V gene data show CDR1 as MNHEY and CDR2 as SVGAGI. This CDR3 has 16 residues. Reanalyzing the 5' RACE reads, TCRdb keeps one entry per CDR3 protein, without DNA. The listing contains about 390,000 distinct CDR3 sequences. J is TRBJ2-1 and V is TRBV6-5; TCRdb names TRBD2, which stays unverified in the absence of DNA. Sequencing was performed on blood T cells: a sorted CD56 or NKG2C T cell subset, CD4+ or CD8+ T cells, or bulk PBMC T cells (not recorded which). This sequence was found in a woman in her forties or fifties in good health. The CDR3 region is CASSYGLREEYNEQFF.